What follows are 10 T cell receptor beta chains derived from one specimen sequenced in a study of blood T cell repertoires in COVID-19. Libraries were prepared by immunoSEQ multiplex PCR; TCRdb keeps only in-frame clonotypes and omits some of them. Among about 94,000 clones listed, about 80% were seen once. Sequencing was done on a sample of peripheral blood. The receptors come from a human donor in a cohort sampled during active COVID-19.

The rearrangement links TRBV6-5 to TRBJ2-7; 10 positions agree with TRBD2. Germline V gene sequence: CDR1 MNHEY, CDR2 SVGAGI. This CDR3 contains 15 residues. V trimming: 0 bases; J trimming: 4 bases; junction bases outside the gene matches: 3. Here the CDR3 reads CASSYSSGRSYEQYF. CDR3 in DNA: TGTGCCAGCAGTTACTCTAGCGGGAGGTCTTACGAGCAGTACTTC.

The chain links TRBV10-3 to TRBJ2-3; TRBD2 matches 8 bases. V lost 4 bases to trimming and J lost 6 bases; unmatched junction nucleotides: 3. Germline values: CDR1 ENHRY, CDR2 SYGVKD. The CDR3 is 13 amino acids. For the CDR3, the DNA is TGTGCCATCAGTGCCGGGAGGGGGGATACGCAGTATTTT. Translating gives CAISAGRGDTQYF.

This clone was counted between two and nine times. J is TRBJ2-6 and V is TRBV7-9; weak D call: TRBD1 (6 bases). The CDR3 has 17 amino acids. Trimming removed 5 bases at V and 0 bases at J, with 14 bases between. Germline CDR1 is SEHNR and CDR2 is FQNEAQ (reference sequence). This CDR3 reads CASSTGLIISGANVLTF. In DNA form, the CDR3 reads TGTGCCAGCAGCACAGGGCTTATCATCTCTGGGGCCAACGTCCTGACTTTC.

The chain carries TRBV30 and TRBJ2-3, with TRBD2 as a possible D gene (6 bases). This CDR3 has 14 amino acids. The V and J ends lost 0 bases and 4 bases respectively, with 11 bases between them. Germline CDR1 and CDR2: GTSNPN and SVGIG (reference sequence). CDR3 DNA: TGTGCCTGGAGTGTAATGTGGGGGGCAGATACGCAGTATTTT. Amino acid sequence: CAWSVMWGADTQYF. The full variable domain, its missing parts supplied by reference TRBV30 and TRBJ2-3, is SQTIHQWPATLVQPVGSPLSLECTVEGTSNPNLYWYRQAAGRGLQLLFYSVGIGQISSEVPQNLSASRPQDRQFILSSKKLLLSDSGFYLCAWSVMWGADTQYFGPGTRLTVL.

This clone was seen just once. This chain joins TRBV30 and TRBJ1-5; weak D call: TRBD1 (6 bases). The ends were cut back, 5 bases at V and 4 bases at J, with 12 bases in the middle. Germline V gene sequence: CDR1 GTSNPN, CDR2 SVGIG (reference sequence). The CDR3 runs to 13 residues. The DNA for the CDR3 is TGTGCCTGGGGGTACAGGGCGAATCAGCCCCAGCATTTT. Translation gives CAWGYRANQPQHF.

The chain recombines TRBV7-9 with TRBJ1-3; no firm D call. Trimming removed 2 bases from V and 4 bases from J, with 6 bases in between. Germline V CDR1 and CDR2: SEHNR, FQNEAQ (reference sequence). The CDR3 runs 13 residues. CDR3 sequence: CASSLIQGNTIYF. The CDR3 nucleotides are TGTGCCAGCAGCTTAATACAGGGAAACACCATATATTTT.

V is TRBV6-5 and J is TRBJ1-1; D may be TRBD1 (6 bases). CDR3 length: 14 amino acids. The V end was cut by 5 bases, the J end by 0 bases, with 10 bases between. In germline, CDR1 is MNHEY, CDR2 SVGAGI. The CDR3 DNA follows: TGTGCCAGCAGTACAGGGCGCATGAACACTGAAGCTTTCTTT. This translates into CASSTGRMNTEAFF.

The chain employs TRBV18 and TRBJ2-3; the match to TRBD2 covers 12 bases. From germline, CDR1 is KGHSH and CDR2 LQKENI. The CDR3 has 12 amino acids. V shed 10 bases, J shed 6 bases, and the junction held 2 bases outside the gene matches. As DNA, the CDR3 is TGTGCCACGACTAGCGGGAGCGATACGCAGTATTTT. It translates to CATTSGSDTQYF.

The genes are TRBV5-1 and TRBJ2-7, with 8 nucleotides matching TRBD2. Germline-derived CDR1 and CDR2 are SGHRS and YFSETQ. This CDR3 has 14 amino acids. The V gene end was trimmed by 3 bases and the J gene end by 6 bases; junction bases not matched to a gene: 8. CDR3 nucleotides: TGCGCCAGCAGCTCTACAGCGGGAGTTCTCGAGCAGTACTTC. This gives the protein CASSSTAGVLEQYF.

The rearrangement uses TRBV28 and TRBJ2-5; TRBD2 agrees at 8 bases. Germline assignment: CDR1 MDHEN and CDR2 SYDVKM. After removal of 6 bases from V and 1 base from J, the junction contained 1 base not matched to a gene. This CDR3 contains 13 residues. The CDR3 protein is CASSTSGQETQYF. CDR3 sequence (DNA): TGTGCCAGCAGCACTAGCGGCCAAGAGACCCAGTACTTC. Full variable domain (outside the CDR3, taken from reference TRBV28 and TRBJ2-5): DVKVTQSSRYLVKRTGEKVFLECVQDMDHENMFWYRQDPGLGLRLIYFSYDVKMKEKGDIPEGYSVSREKKERFSLILESASTNQTSMYLCASSTSGQETQYFGPGTRLLVL.